These 28 T cell receptor beta chains originate from one sample sequenced in a study of T cell repertoires in cytomegalovirus infection. TCRdb reanalysed the reads using MiXCR and keeps one entry per CDR3 protein. Of tens of thousands of distinct CDR3 sequences listed, 20% are singletons. No antigens are known for them. The sequencing used CD8+ T cells from cultured PBMCs, collected from culture after CMV antigen stimulation. The origin of the receptors is a human donor in good health (CMV status not recorded). Some clones in this sample may be carry-over from other donors' samples.

This clonotype was observed a few times. DNA of the CDR3: TGTGCCAGTAGCGGACGAAGGAACACTGAAGCTTTCTTT. Protein product: CASSGRRNTEAFF. This rearrangement joins TRBV19 to TRBJ1-1; D is undetermined. The CDR3 spans 13 residues. Germline CDR1 is LNHDA and CDR2 is SQIVND (reference sequence). The V end lost 6 bases, the J end lost 1 base, and 9 bases lay between the germline ends. The full variable domain, rest sourced from reference TRBV19 and TRBJ1-1, is DGGITQSPKYLFRKEGQNVTLSCEQNLNHDAMYWYRQDPGQGLRLIYYSQIVNDFQKGDIAEGYSVSREKKESFPLTVTSAQKNPTAFYLCASSGRRNTEAFFGQGTRLTVV.

This clonotype turned up a few times. The rearrangement uses TRBV4-2 and TRBJ2-3; unclear D gene. CDR1 LGHNA and CDR2 YNFKEQ come from the germline V gene. V was clipped by 4 bases and J by 6 bases, with 20 bases between them. CDR3 length: 16 amino acids. This chain's CDR3 is CASSLLSFPPSDTQYF. In DNA, the CDR3 is TGTGCCAGCAGCCTTCTCTCATTCCCTCCGTCCGATACGCAGTATTTT.

This clonotype was observed a few times. The J gene is TRBJ1-1, the V gene TRBV18; D unresolved. The CDR3 length is 17 residues. Germline lookup yields CDR1 KGHSH and CDR2 LQKENI. V lost 0 bases and J lost 7, with 21 bases in between. The CDR3 protein is CASSPPDGSQMKNEAFF. DNA for the CDR3: TGTGCCAGCTCACCACCTGATGGCAGCCAGATGAAGAATGAAGCTTTCTTT.

The chain is built from TRBV12-3 or TRBV12-4 and TRBJ1-2; 7 nucleotides match TRBD1. The CDR3 runs 13 residues. The ends lost 6 bases at V and 5 bases at J; junction bases unmatched: 6. CDR3 sequence: CASSRGQPYGYTF. The CDR3 DNA reads TGTGCCAGCAGCCGGGGACAGCCTTATGGCTACACCTTC.

The chain joins TRBV4-1 to TRBJ1-1; TRBD1 matches 7 bases. Trimming took 4 bases from V and 1 from J; bases not matched to a gene: 9. From germline, CDR1 is MGHRA and CDR2 YSYEKL. This CDR3 is 16 amino acids long. CDR3 sequence: CASSPRTGSKNTEAFF. The CDR3 coding sequence is TGCGCCAGCAGCCCGCGGACAGGCAGCAAGAACACTGAAGCTTTCTTT.

The gene calls are TRBV4-1 and TRBJ2-3; 8 nucleotides match TRBD1. This CDR3 is 14 amino acids long. With V trimmed by 9 bases and J by 2 bases, 7 bases remained unmatched. The germline gives CDR1 MGHRA, CDR2 YSYEKL. The CDR3 loop reads CASQDRVATDTQYF. CDR3 bases: TGCGCCAGTCAGGACAGGGTCGCCACAGATACGCAGTATTTT.

The CDR3 DNA sequence: TGTGCCAGCAGCGAGACGTATAGCAATCAGCCCCAGCATTTT. This gives the protein CASSETYSNQPQHF. The chain is built from TRBV12-3 or TRBV12-4 and TRBJ1-5, with D unclear. Between the trimmed V and J ends, which lost 6 bases and 0 bases, there was a span of 9 bases. The CDR3 is 14 residues long.

CDR3 sequence reads: CASSLNGPNYGYTF. For the CDR3, the DNA is TGTGCCAGCAGCTTAAACGGACCTAACTATGGCTACACCTTC. The chain couples TRBV11-1 to TRBJ1-2; D is unclear. Germline V gene sequence: CDR1 SGHAT, CDR2 FQDESV (reference sequence). This CDR3 is built from 14 residues. Trimming removed 2 bases at V and 0 bases at J, with 7 bases between.

This clonotype was seen only a few times. This sequence joins TRBV7-9 and TRBJ1-2; maybe TRBD1 (6 bases). The V and J ends lost 5 bases and 11 bases respectively, with 18 bases between them. The CDR3 sequence is 13 residues long. Germline V gene data show CDR1 as SEHNR and CDR2 as FQNEAQ (reference sequence). The CDR3, as DNA: TGTGCCAGCAGCCCCCGGTGGGGGCCCTTATACACCTTC. Encoded protein: CASSPRWGPLYTF.

This clonotype turned up a few times. V usage is TRBV12-3 or TRBV12-4 and J usage is TRBJ2-3; D is perhaps TRBD2 (6 bases). V lost 3 bases and J lost 5, with 18 bases in between. The CDR3 sequence is 16 residues long. CDR3 protein: CASSLRGQIRKDTQYF. The CDR3, as DNA: TGTGCCAGCAGTTTGCGGGGCCAAATCAGAAAAGATACGCAGTATTTT.

This clonotype was found a few times. The chain employs TRBV6-2 or TRBV6-3 and TRBJ1-5; TRBD1 matches at 7 bases. CDR3 size: 18 residues. CDR1 is MNHEY, CDR2 SVGEGT, per germline. J lost 0 bases, V lost 4 bases, and 12 bases had no gene match. This CDR3 reads CASSLTGEGFYSNQPQHF. The CDR3 bases are TGTGCCAGCAGTTTAACAGGGGAGGGCTTCTATAGCAATCAGCCCCAGCATTTT.

The chain has TRBV12-3 or TRBV12-4 and TRBJ1-4; D unclear. Trimming removed 3 bases from V and 8 bases from J, with 13 bases in between. The CDR3 consists of 14 residues. As DNA, the CDR3 is TGTGCCAGCAGTTTCAGAGCTCCGGAGGAAAAACTGTTTTTT. Translation: CASSFRAPEEKLFF.

This chain uses TRBV6-5 with TRBJ2-7; maybe TRBD1 (6 bases). Germline-derived CDR1 and CDR2 are MNHEY and SVGAGI. This CDR3 spans 17 amino acids. Trimming removed 0 bases at V and 2 bases at J, with 17 bases between. CDR3 coding DNA: TGTGCCAGCAGTTACTCGATTACTAAGGGGGACCCCTACGAGCAGTACTTC. Translation: CASSYSITKGDPYEQYF.

The chain links TRBV6-4 to TRBJ2-3; 14 nucleotides align to TRBD2. Germline loops: CDR1 MRHNA, CDR2 SNTAGT. V shed 0 bases and J 5 bases; nucleotides not matched to a gene: 1. The CDR3 covers 16 residues. The CDR3 DNA sequence: TGTGCCAGCAGTGACTCGGGACTAGCGGGGGTAGATACGCAGTATTTT. This sequence encodes CASSDSGLAGVDTQYF.

The gene calls are TRBV27 and TRBJ2-1, with D unresolved. Germline V gives CDR1 MNHEY, CDR2 SMNVEV (reference sequence). Trimming removed 8 bases at V and 7 bases at J, with 24 bases between. The CDR3 is made up of 16 amino acids. The CDR3 nucleotides are TGTGCCAGCGGATTCTCTGTAGAGATCAACCGAAATGAGCAGTTCTTC. Protein: CASGFSVEINRNEQFF.

The chain carries TRBV6-1 and TRBJ1-1; D is possibly TRBD1 (6 bases). This CDR3 has 14 amino acids. In germline, CDR1 is MNHNS, CDR2 SASEGT. V lost 5 bases to trimming and J lost 5 bases, with 15 bases between them. CDR3 in amino acids: CASSYTQGWTEAFF. The DNA of the CDR3 is TGTGCCAGCAGTTACACCCAGGGGTGGACTGAAGCTTTCTTT.

This clonotype was seen just once. The rearrangement links TRBV7-6 to TRBJ2-7, with 11 positions matching TRBD2. Germline CDR1 reads SGHVS; CDR2 reads FNYEAQ. V lost 5 bases, J lost 7 bases, and 7 bases stayed unmatched. The CDR3 spans 14 residues. CDR3 amino acids: CASSHSGGAGEQYF. The DNA for the CDR3 is TGTGCCAGCAGCCATAGCGGGGGGGCCGGGGAGCAGTACTTC.

The chain joins TRBV14 to TRBJ1-3; D remains unclear. Trimming took off 1 base at V and 0 bases at J, with 4 bases between the two ends. CDR3 size: 14 residues. Looked up from germline, CDR1 is SGHDN and CDR2 is FVKESK. CDR3 sequence reads: CASSQGGSGNTIYF. CDR3 sequence (DNA): TGTGCCAGCAGCCAAGGGGGCTCTGGAAACACCATATATTTT.

CDR3 region: CASSQDEGRNTEAFF. DNA of the CDR3: TGCGCCAGCAGCCAAGATGAGGGCAGGAACACTGAAGCTTTCTTT. The chain is built from TRBV4-1 and TRBJ1-1; D not certain. Trimming cost V 0 bases and J 1 base, with 9 bases left between them. Germline V gene sequence: CDR1 MGHRA, CDR2 YSYEKL. CDR3 size: 15 residues.

The rearrangement links TRBV7-6 to TRBJ1-2; 10 bases map to TRBD1. CDR3 size: 14 residues. Per the germline V gene, CDR1 is SGHVS and CDR2 is FNYEAQ. The J segment lost 8 bases and the V segment lost 2 bases, leaving 5 bases of the junction unmatched. The CDR3: CASSLRQGADGYTF. The DNA of the CDR3 is TGTGCCAGCAGCTTAAGACAGGGGGCAGACGGCTACACCTTC.

The chain carries TRBV6-5 and TRBJ2-3; D possibly corresponds to TRBD2 (5 bases). The V end was cut by 0 bases, the J end by 5 bases, with 6 bases between. The CDR3 is 13 residues long. Germline values: CDR1 MNHEY, CDR2 SVGAGI. The CDR3: CASSYSEVDTQYF. CDR3 bases: TGTGCCAGCAGTTACTCGGAGGTAGATACGCAGTATTTT.

The chain has TRBV25-1 and TRBJ1-1, with TRBD1 identical over 10 bases. CDR3 length: 15 residues. After removal of 4 bases from V and 5 bases from J, the junction contained 7 bases not matched to a gene. Per germline, CDR1 MGHDK and CDR2 SYGVNS. This chain's CDR3 is CASSAGTGVWTEAFF. Written as DNA, the CDR3 is TGTGCCAGCAGTGCTGGGACAGGGGTTTGGACTGAAGCTTTCTTT.

The chain combines TRBV7-9 with TRBJ2-1; D ambiguous. CDR1 and CDR2 from the germline V gene are SEHNR and FQNEAQ (reference sequence). Trimming pared 4 bases from V and 8 bases from J, leaving 21 bases between. The CDR3 contains 16 residues. CDR3 nucleotides: TGTGCCAGCAGCTCCCCCCGGGTTGAGCCACGGTATGAGCAGTTCTTC. This translates into CASSSPRVEPRYEQFF.

This chain uses TRBV12-3 or TRBV12-4 with TRBJ2-2; 7 bases are shared with TRBD2. Unmatched junction bases numbered 5, after V lost 6 bases and J lost 4 bases. This CDR3 has 14 amino acids. The CDR3 DNA sequence: TGTGCCAGCAGGAGTAGCGGGCCCACCGGGGAGCTGTTTTTT. This translates into CASRSSGPTGELFF.

J is TRBJ2-2 and V is TRBV4-1; possibly TRBD1 or TRBD2 for D (6 bases each). Trimming took 1 base from V and 2 from J, leaving 11 bases between them. Germline assignment: CDR1 MGHRA and CDR2 YSYEKL. The CDR3 runs to 16 residues. CDR3 sequence: CASSQGGGKNTGELFF. For the CDR3, the DNA is TGCGCCAGCAGCCAAGGAGGGGGGAAAAACACCGGGGAGCTGTTTTTT.

Of note for this clonotype: One end of the junction is discordant with germline, which a read error may explain. The V and J genes are TRBV6-1 and TRBJ1-1; D unresolved. The CDR3 loop spans 13 amino acids. CDR1 is MNHNS, CDR2 SASEGT, per germline. The CDR3 reads CASREGMNTEAFF. CDR3 in DNA: TGTGCCAGCAGAGAAGGCATGAACACTGAAGCTTTCTTT.

The sample holds a few counts of this clonotype. The genes are TRBV5-6 and TRBJ1-1; the D is unclear. CDR3 size: 12 residues. CDR1 and CDR2 from the germline V gene are SGHDT and YYEEEE. Trimming took 0 bases from V and 7 from J, leaving 7 bases between them. The CDR3 sequence is CASSLGPIEAFF. The CDR3 nucleotides are TGTGCCAGCAGCTTGGGGCCAATTGAAGCTTTCTTT.

The chain carries TRBV28 and TRBJ2-5; D possibly corresponds to TRBD1 (6 bases). With 8 bases removed from V and 5 bases from J, the gap between germline ends came to 18 bases. From germline, CDR1 is MDHEN and CDR2 SYDVKM. This CDR3 spans 14 amino acids. The CDR3: CASGLDRSGETQYF. In nucleotides, the CDR3 is TGTGCCAGCGGGTTAGACAGGTCGGGGGAGACCCAGTACTTC.